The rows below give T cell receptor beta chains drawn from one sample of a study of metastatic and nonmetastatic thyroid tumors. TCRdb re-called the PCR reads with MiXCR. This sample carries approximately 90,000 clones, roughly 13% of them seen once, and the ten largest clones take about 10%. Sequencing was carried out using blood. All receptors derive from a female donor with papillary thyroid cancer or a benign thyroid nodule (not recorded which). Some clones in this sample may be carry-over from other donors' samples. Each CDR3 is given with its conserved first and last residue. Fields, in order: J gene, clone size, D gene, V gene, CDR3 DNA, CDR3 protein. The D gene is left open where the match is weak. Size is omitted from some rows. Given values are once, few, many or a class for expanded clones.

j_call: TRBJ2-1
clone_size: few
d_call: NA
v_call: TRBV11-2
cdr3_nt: TGTGCCAGCAGCTTAGTCGGTCGAAACCAGCGGTACAATGAGCAGTTCTTC
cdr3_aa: CASSLVGRNQRYNEQFF

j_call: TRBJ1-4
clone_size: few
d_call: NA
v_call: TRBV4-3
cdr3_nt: TGCGCCAGCAGCCTCCGGGCTAATGAAAAACTGTTTTTT
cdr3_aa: CASSLRANEKLFF

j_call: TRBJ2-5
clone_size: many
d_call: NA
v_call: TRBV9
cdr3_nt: TGTGCCAGCAGCGTACGGGGTACTCACCAAGAGACCCAGTACTTC
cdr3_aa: CASSVRGTHQETQYF

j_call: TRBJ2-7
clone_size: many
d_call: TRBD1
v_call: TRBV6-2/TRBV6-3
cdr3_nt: TGTGCCAGCAGTTGGGACAGGGGGTCGAACGAGCAGTACTTC
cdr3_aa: CASSWDRGSNEQYF

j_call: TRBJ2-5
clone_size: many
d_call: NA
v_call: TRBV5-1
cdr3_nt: TGCGCCAGCAGCTTGGCGGCTAGCTTAACCCAAGAGACCCAGTACTTC
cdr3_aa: CASSLAASLTQETQYF

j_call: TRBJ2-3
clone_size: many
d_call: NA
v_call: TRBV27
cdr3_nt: TGTGCCAGCAGTTTTCTCCCCCCGAGGCTAAGCACAGATACGCAGTATTTT
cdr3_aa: CASSFLPPRLSTDTQYF

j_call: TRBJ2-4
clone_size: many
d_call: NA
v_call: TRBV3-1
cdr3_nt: TGTGCCAGCAGCCTACCAACTAGCCGCGGAGGAAACATTCAGTACTTC
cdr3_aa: CASSLPTSRGGNIQYF

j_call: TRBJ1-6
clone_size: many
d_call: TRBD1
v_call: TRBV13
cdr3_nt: TGTGCCAGCAGCTCGACAGGGGGAGGTTCACCCCTCCACTTT
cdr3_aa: CASSSTGGGSPLHF

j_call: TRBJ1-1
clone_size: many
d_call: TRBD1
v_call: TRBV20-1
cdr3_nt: TGCAGTGCCAACCCAACAGGGGGCCAGGGAACTGAAGCTTTCTTT
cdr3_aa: CSANPTGGQGTEAFF

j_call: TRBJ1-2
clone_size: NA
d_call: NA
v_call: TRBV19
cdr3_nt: TGTGCCAGTAGTAAAGGGGGACTGCTATATGGCTACACCTTC
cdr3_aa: CASSKGGLLYGYTF

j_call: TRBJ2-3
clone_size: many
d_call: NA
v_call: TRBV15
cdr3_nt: TGTGCCACCAGCAGAGAGCTAGCAGACACAGATACGCAGTATTTT
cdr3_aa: CATSRELADTDTQYF

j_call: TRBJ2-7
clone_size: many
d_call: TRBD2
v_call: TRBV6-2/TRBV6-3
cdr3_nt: TGTGCAACCGGGCTAGCGGCCTCCTACGAGCAGTACTTC
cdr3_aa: CATGLAASYEQYF

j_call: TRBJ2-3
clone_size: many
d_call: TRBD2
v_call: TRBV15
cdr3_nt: TGTGCCACCAGGTGGACTAGCGGGAACACAGATACGCAGTATTTT
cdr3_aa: CATRWTSGNTDTQYF

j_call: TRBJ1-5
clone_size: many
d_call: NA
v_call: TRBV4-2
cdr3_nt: TGTGCCGGCAGCCAAGAGGGCCCAGCCCAGCCCCAGCATTTT
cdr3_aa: CAGSQEGPAQPQHF

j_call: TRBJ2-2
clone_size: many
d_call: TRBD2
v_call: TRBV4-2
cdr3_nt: TGTGCCAGCAGCCAAGATCAGACTAGCGGGACCGGGGAGCTGTTTTTT
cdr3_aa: CASSQDQTSGTGELFF

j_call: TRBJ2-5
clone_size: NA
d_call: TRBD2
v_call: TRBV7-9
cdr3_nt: TGTGCCAGCAGCTTAGGGACTAGCGGGAACCAAGAGACCCAGTACTTC
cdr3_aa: CASSLGTSGNQETQYF

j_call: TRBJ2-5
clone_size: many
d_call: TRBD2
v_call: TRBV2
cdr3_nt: TGTGCCAGCAGTGGCGGGAGCTCGGAGACCCAGTACTTC
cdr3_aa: CASSGGSSETQYF

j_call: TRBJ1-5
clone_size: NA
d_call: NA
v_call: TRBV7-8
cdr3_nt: TGTGCCAGCAGCTTAGCGGTAAGCCCGGAGGGCAATCAGCCCCAGCATTTT
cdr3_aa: CASSLAVSPEGNQPQHF

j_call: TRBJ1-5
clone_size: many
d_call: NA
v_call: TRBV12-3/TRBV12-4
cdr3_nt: TGTGCCAGCACCCTCCGGGACGGACGCTATCAGCCCCAGCATTTT
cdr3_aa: CASTLRDGRYQPQHF

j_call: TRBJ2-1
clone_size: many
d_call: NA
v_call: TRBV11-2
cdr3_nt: TGTGCCAGCAGCTTAGCCACCGGGACAAGAAATGAGCAGTTCTTC
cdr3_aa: CASSLATGTRNEQFF

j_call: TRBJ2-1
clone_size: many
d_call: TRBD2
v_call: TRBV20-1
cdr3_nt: TGCAGTGCTAGAGACTTAGCGGGAGACTACAATGAGCAGTTCTTC
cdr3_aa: CSARDLAGDYNEQFF

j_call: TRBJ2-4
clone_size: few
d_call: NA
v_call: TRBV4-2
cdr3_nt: TGTGCCAGCAGCCCAGAGCGTAAAAACATTCAGTACTTC
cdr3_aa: CASSPERKNIQYF

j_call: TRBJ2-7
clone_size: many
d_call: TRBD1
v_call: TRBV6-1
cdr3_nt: TGTGCCAGCACCGACAGGGGAGGCGAGCAGTACTTC
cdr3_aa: CASTDRGGEQYF

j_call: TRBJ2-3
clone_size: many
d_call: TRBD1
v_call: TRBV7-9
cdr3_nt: TGTGCCAGCAGCTTACGACAGGGAACAGATACGCAGTATTTT
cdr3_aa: CASSLRQGTDTQYF

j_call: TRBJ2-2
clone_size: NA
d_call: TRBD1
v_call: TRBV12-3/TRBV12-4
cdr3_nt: TGTGCCAGCAGTTTGACAGGGAGAACCGGGGAGCTGTTTTTT
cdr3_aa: CASSLTGRTGELFF

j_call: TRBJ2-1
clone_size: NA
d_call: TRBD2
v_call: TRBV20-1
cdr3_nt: TGCAGTGCTACTTCCGGGACTAGCGGGTCCCCTGACAATGAGCAGTTCTTC
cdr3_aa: CSATSGTSGSPDNEQFF

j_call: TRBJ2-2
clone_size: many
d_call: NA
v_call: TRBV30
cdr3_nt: TGTGCCCAAGGCCGGGGTCCCGGGGAGCTGTTTTTT
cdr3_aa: CAQGRGPGELFF

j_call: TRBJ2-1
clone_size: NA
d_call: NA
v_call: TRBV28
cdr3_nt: TGTGCCAGCAGTTCCACCTCGGGGCAGGGATACAATGAGCAGTTCTTC
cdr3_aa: CASSSTSGQGYNEQFF

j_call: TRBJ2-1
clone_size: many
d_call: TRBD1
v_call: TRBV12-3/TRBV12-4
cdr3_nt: TGTGCCACCCGGGAACAGGGGGTCTCCTACAATGAGCAGTTCTTC
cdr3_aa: CATREQGVSYNEQFF

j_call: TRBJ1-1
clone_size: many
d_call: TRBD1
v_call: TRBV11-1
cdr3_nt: TGTGCCAGCAGCTTAGACGAAATCGGGACAGCTATGAACACTGAAGCTTTCTTT
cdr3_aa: CASSLDEIGTAMNTEAFF

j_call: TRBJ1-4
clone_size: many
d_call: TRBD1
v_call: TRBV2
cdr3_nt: TGTGCCAGCAGTCGAGGACAGGGCACTAATGAAAAACTGTTTTTT
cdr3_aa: CASSRGQGTNEKLFF

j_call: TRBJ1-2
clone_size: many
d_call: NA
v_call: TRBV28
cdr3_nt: TGTGCCAGCATCGCCGGGCGTAACTATGGCTACACCTTC
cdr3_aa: CASIAGRNYGYTF

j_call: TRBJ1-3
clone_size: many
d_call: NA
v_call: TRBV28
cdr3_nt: TGTGCCAGCAGACCACCCGGGGGGCCTGGAAACACCATATATTTT
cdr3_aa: CASRPPGGPGNTIYF

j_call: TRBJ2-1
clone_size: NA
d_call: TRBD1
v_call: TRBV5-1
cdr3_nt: TGCGCCAGCAGCGAGGGACAGTTCTACAATGAGCAGTTCTTC
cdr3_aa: CASSEGQFYNEQFF

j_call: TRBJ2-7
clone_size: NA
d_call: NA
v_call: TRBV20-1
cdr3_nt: TGCAGTGCTAGGGGAACGAGGAAGACAGAACGCTACGAGCAGTACTTC
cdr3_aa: CSARGTRKTERYEQYF

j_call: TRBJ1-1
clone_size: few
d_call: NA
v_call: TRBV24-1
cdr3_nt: TGTGCCACCAGTGATTCGAGCCCCGAGGCTGAAGCTTTCTTT
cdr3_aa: CATSDSSPEAEAFF

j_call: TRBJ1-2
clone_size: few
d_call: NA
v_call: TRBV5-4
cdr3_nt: TGTGCCAGCAGCTTGGTCGGGGGCGCGTTTCGAGGCTACACCTTC
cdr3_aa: CASSLVGGAFRGYTF

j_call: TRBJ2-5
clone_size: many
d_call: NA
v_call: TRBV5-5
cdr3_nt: TGTGCCAGCAGTGATACAGGGTTTCTCTCCCAGTACTTC
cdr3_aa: CASSDTGFLSQYF

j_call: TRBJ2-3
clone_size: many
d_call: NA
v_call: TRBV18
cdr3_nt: TGTGCCAGCTCACCCAACCGGGGGGCCACAGATACGCAGTATTTT
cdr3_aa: CASSPNRGATDTQYF

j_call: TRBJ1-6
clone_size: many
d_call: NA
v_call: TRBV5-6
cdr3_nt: TGTGCCAGCAGCACCGGGCTGGATCTAAATTCACCCCTCCACTTT
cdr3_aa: CASSTGLDLNSPLHF

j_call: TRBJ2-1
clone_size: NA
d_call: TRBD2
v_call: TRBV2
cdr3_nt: TGTGCCAGCAGTGATAGGGGCGGGAGGGCCTATAATGAGCAGTTCTTC
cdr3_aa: CASSDRGGRAYNEQFF

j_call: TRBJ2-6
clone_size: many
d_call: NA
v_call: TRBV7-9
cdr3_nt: TGTGCCAGCACCCCGGTTTCTGGGGCCAACGTCCTGACTTTC
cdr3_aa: CASTPVSGANVLTF

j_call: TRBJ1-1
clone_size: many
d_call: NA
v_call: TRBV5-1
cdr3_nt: TGCGCCAGCAGCTTAGATTGGGGGGGCTCTGAAGCTTTCTTT
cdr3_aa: CASSLDWGGSEAFF

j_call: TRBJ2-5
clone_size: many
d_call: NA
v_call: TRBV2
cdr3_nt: TGTGCCAGCAGGATTGACAGAACCCCGGAGACCCAGTACTTC
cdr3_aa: CASRIDRTPETQYF

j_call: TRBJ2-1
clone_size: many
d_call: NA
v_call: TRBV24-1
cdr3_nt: TGTGCCACCAGTGCATCAGGGCCCTCCTACAATGAGCAGTTCTTC
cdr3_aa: CATSASGPSYNEQFF

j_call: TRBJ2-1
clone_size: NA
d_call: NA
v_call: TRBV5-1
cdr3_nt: TGCACCAGCAGCTTCGCATCGGGGCTCTCCTACAATGAGCAGTTCTTC
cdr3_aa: CTSSFASGLSYNEQFF

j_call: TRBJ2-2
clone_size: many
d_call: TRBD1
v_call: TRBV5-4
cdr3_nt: TGTGCCAGCAGCTCGGACAGGGGGCAAGGCACCGGGGAGCTGTTTTTT
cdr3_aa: CASSSDRGQGTGELFF

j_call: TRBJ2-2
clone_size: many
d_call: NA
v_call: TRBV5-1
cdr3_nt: TGCGCCAGCAGCTTGCTTTCGATAGGAGGCGGGGAGCTGTTTTTT
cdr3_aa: CASSLLSIGGGELFF

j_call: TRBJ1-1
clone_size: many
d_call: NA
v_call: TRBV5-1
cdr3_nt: TGCGCCAGCAGCAATGGACATCTGAACACTGAAGCTTTCTTT
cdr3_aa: CASSNGHLNTEAFF

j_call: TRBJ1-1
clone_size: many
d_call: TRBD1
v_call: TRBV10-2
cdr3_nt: TGCGCCAGCAGGGGACAGGTAACTCCTGAAGCTTTCTTT
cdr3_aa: CASRGQVTPEAFF